The 20 T cell receptor beta chains below all came from one sample that was sequenced in a study of human T cells and chemical hapten exposure (dated by TCRdb to the early 2020s). Unfractionated whole blood was collected in Tempus Blood RNA tubes, and total RNA was extracted from that blood. The receptor library was made with 5' RACE. Sequencing was performed on an Illumina MiSeq. Clones were called with MiXCR by TCRdb after fastp trimmed the public reads at Q25, and only in-frame beta chains were retained. Each entry merges the rows of one CDR3 protein and shows their most common DNA and genes. In all, the sample holds 150,000 or so distinct CDR3 sequences, and over 3.5% of those were seen once. The ten largest clones represent 1.2% to 1.5% of the sample. All receptors come from a female donor in good health.

This clonotype has ten or more counts. The chain is built from TRBV10-3 and TRBJ1-5; TRBD1 agrees at 8 bases. V lost 6 bases and J lost 2; bases outside the gene matches: 6. CDR1 is ENHRY, CDR2 SYGVKD, per germline. CDR3 length: 15 amino acids. The CDR3 DNA follows: TGTGCCATCAGAAAAGACAGGGGCGGCAATCAGCCCCAGCATTTT. This codes for CAIRKDRGGNQPQHF.

About this clonotype itself: A much larger clone lies one base from this, so it may be a read error. The chain combines TRBV10-3 with TRBJ1-5; no clear D. V shed 3 bases and J shed 7 bases, with 22 bases lying between them. Germline CDR1 ENHRY, CDR2 SYGVKD. The CDR3 contains 17 residues. CDR3 region: CAISDGRTATIKQPQHF. CDR3 DNA: TGTGCCATCAGTGATGGCAGGACCGCGACGATCAAGCAGCCCCAGCATTTT.

The table lists this clonotype with many counts. The chain uses TRBV7-2 and TRBJ2-2; 10 positions match TRBD2. Per germline, CDR1 SGHTA and CDR2 FQGNSA. V shed 1 base, J shed 3 bases, and the junction held 5 bases outside the gene matches. CDR3 length: 17 residues. DNA for the CDR3: TGTGCCAGCAGCTTAGGGGCTAGCGGGGGATACACCGGGGAGCTGTTTTTT. Translation gives CASSLGASGGYTGELFF.

This clonotype was counted between two and nine times. The chain recombines TRBV7-2 with TRBJ2-1; D possibly corresponds to TRBD1 (5 bases). The CDR3 is made up of 15 amino acids. CDR1 SGHTA and CDR2 FQGNSA come from the germline V gene. The ends were cut back, 4 bases at V and 1 base at J, with 11 bases in the middle. The DNA of the CDR3 is TGTGCCAGCAGCTCCTTACGGACATCCTACAATGAGCAGTTCTTC. Translating gives CASSSLRTSYNEQFF.

This clonotype was picked up many times. This chain links TRBV9 with TRBJ2-6; a possible D gene is TRBD1 (5 bases). The germline V gene encodes CDR1 SGDLS and CDR2 YYNGEE. With 0 bases removed from V and 2 bases from J, the gap between germline ends came to 12 bases. CDR3 size: 17 residues. The CDR3 reads CASSVVGTGAGANVLTF. The DNA of the CDR3 is TGTGCCAGCAGCGTAGTTGGAACAGGTGCTGGGGCCAACGTCCTGACTTTC.

Ten or more counts support this clonotype. This chain joins TRBV6-5 and TRBJ1-1, with D hard to call. The germline gives CDR1 MNHEY, CDR2 SVGAGI. Trimming took off 6 bases at V and 4 bases at J, with 9 bases between the two ends. This CDR3 is 12 amino acids long. The CDR3 protein is CASRRGPTEAFF. The CDR3 coding sequence is TGTGCCAGCAGGCGCGGACCCACTGAAGCTTTCTTT.

This clonotype has ten or more counts. The chain joins TRBV12-5 to TRBJ2-1, with 10 bases identical to TRBD2. Germline CDR1 reads LGHNT; CDR2 reads FRNRAP. The CDR3 is made up of 17 amino acids. Trimming removed 0 bases from V and 7 bases from J; junction bases left unmatched: 9. Here the CDR3 DNA reads TGTGCTAGTGGTTTGGTCCGAGCGGGGGGGCCGGGTAATGAGCAGTTCTTC. It encodes CASGLVRAGGPGNEQFF.

J is TRBJ1-2 and V is TRBV6-5; 12 nucleotides line up with TRBD1. Germline V gene data show CDR1 as MNHEY and CDR2 as SVGAGI. Trimming took 5 bases from V and 7 from J; bases not matched to a gene: 17. The CDR3 has 18 residues. Here the CDR3 reads CASSQLPGTGGCFGGYTF. CDR3 sequence (DNA): TGTGCCAGCAGTCAACTACCGGGGACAGGGGGCTGTTTTGGTGGCTACACCTTC.

This clonotype has at least ten counts. The chain couples TRBV5-1 to TRBJ1-2; D gene uncertain. CDR1 is SGHRS, CDR2 YFSETQ, per germline. Trimming removed 4 bases from V and 7 bases from J, with 11 bases in between. This CDR3 region has 12 residues. Here the CDR3 DNA reads TGCGCCAGCAGCGCCGGACTGACTGGCTACACCTTC. Translating it yields CASSAGLTGYTF.

Many counts were recorded for this clonotype. V and J are TRBV6-2 or TRBV6-3 and TRBJ1-5; D is perhaps TRBD1 (6 bases). The CDR3 is 14 amino acids. Trimming pared 6 bases from V and 7 bases from J, leaving 16 bases between. The germline CDR1 and CDR2 sequences are MNHEY and SVGEGT. CDR3 loop: CASSRGRGRQPQHF. The CDR3 DNA reads TGTGCCAGCAGCCGGGGCAGGGGAAGACAGCCCCAGCATTTT.

This clonotype was seen repeatedly, ten times or more. The rearrangement joins TRBV28 to TRBJ2-7, with D possibly matching TRBD1 (5 bases). CDR1 and CDR2 from the germline V gene are MDHEN and SYDVKM. V lost 7 bases to trimming and J lost 3 bases, with 16 bases between them. The CDR3 has 14 residues. CDR3 nucleotide sequence: TGTGCCAGCAAGGTGAGGACAAAGTACTACGAGCAGTACTTC. It translates to CASKVRTKYYEQYF.

The genes are TRBV5-4 and TRBJ2-3; a possible D gene is TRBD2 (7 bases). The CDR3 covers 14 residues. Germline CDR1 reads SGHNT; CDR2 reads YYREEE (reference sequence). The ends were cut back, 4 bases at V and 1 base at J, with 10 bases in the middle. The CDR3 region is CASSGGAGTDTQYF. DNA of the CDR3: TGTGCCAGCAGCGGGGGGGCCGGCACAGATACGCAGTATTTT. Complete variable domain (other parts from reference TRBV5-4 and TRBJ2-3): ETGVTQSPTHLIKTRGQQVTLRCSSQSGHNTVSWYQQALGQGPQFIFQYYREEENGRGNFPPRFSGLQFPNYSSELNVNALELDDSALYLCASSGGAGTDTQYFGPGTRLTVL.

In its sample, this clonotype was seen many times. The rearrangement joins TRBV5-1 to TRBJ2-7; tentative D call: TRBD1 (6 bases). CDR3 size: 11 residues. Germline CDR1 is SGHRS and CDR2 is YFSETQ. V was pared by 5 bases and J by 3 bases, with 6 bases between. CDR3 DNA: TGCGCCAGCAGGGACAGCTACGAGCAGTACTTC. This translates into CASRDSYEQYF.

This clonotype was detected many times. V is TRBV7-6 and J is TRBJ1-4, with no clear D. There are 14 residues in the CDR3. The germline V gene encodes CDR1 SGHVS and CDR2 FNYEAQ. Trimming left V 2 bases short and J 3 bases short, with 7 bases between. The CDR3: CASSLTTANEKLFF. The CDR3 DNA sequence: TGTGCCAGCAGCTTAACCACGGCTAATGAAAAACTGTTTTTT.

On this clonotype itself: A read error may be the cause here, since a much bigger clone is one base away. The V gene is TRBV3-1, the J gene TRBJ2-1; D is possibly TRBD1 (6 bases). Looked up from germline, CDR1 is LGHDT and CDR2 is YNNKEL (reference sequence). Trimming removed 4 bases at V and 4 bases at J, with 23 bases between. The CDR3 sequence is 18 residues long. CDR3 region: CASSPKIGQGTWYNEQFF. DNA for the CDR3: TGTGCCAGCAGCCCAAAGATCGGGCAGGGGACATGGTACAATGAGCAGTTCTTC.

This clonotype showed up many times. The rearrangement uses TRBV4-2 and TRBJ1-1; 11 bases map to TRBD1. This CDR3 comprises 17 residues. Germline loops: CDR1 LGHNA, CDR2 YNFKEQ. Losses at the gene ends were 0 bases for V and 1 base for J; bases not matched to a gene: 4. CDR3 loop: CASSQDWDRGTNTEAFF. CDR3 bases: TGTGCCAGCAGCCAAGACTGGGACAGGGGGACGAACACTGAAGCTTTCTTT.

This clonotype came up many times. The genes are TRBV9 and TRBJ1-6; D not certain. Trimming took 0 bases from V and 9 from J, leaving 10 bases between them. The CDR3 covers 14 residues. The germline gives CDR1 SGDLS, CDR2 YYNGEE. The CDR3 spells CASSVAEVISPLHF. As DNA, the CDR3 is TGTGCCAGCAGCGTAGCCGAGGTTATTTCACCCCTCCACTTT.

This clonotype was seen repeatedly, ten times or more. The chain combines TRBV7-2 with TRBJ1-2; TRBD1 might be the D (6 bases). This CDR3 contains 16 residues. Looked up from germline, CDR1 is SGHTA and CDR2 is FQGNSA. The ends were cut back, 9 bases at V and 2 bases at J, with 22 bases in the middle. The CDR3 loop is CASRGPRTVRNYGYTF. CDR3 sequence (DNA): TGTGCCAGTCGGGGTCCGAGGACAGTAAGAAACTATGGCTACACCTTC.

This clonotype was counted at least ten times. This chain links TRBV7-2 with TRBJ1-1, with D hard to call. This CDR3 is built from 13 residues. The germline CDR1 and CDR2 sequences are SGHTA and FQGNSA. V was clipped by 5 bases and J by 3 bases, with 10 bases between them. The CDR3 nucleotides are TGTGCCAGCAGCCGCGAAGTTTACACTGAAGCTTTCTTT. It translates to CASSREVYTEAFF.

There are many counts of this clonotype. The V and J genes are TRBV7-7 and TRBJ2-1, with TRBD2 identical over 11 bases. V lost 5 bases and J lost 7; bases outside the gene matches: 7. This CDR3 has 15 amino acids. Germline V lookup: CDR1 SSHAT, CDR2 FNYEAQ (reference sequence). The CDR3 DNA follows: TGTGCCAGCAGCCCAACTAGCGGGGGTAGGAATGAGCAGTTCTTC. This codes for CASSPTSGGRNEQFF.